The T cell receptor (beta chain) under discussion was sequenced for a study of CD4 T cells in relation to SARS-CoV-2 and coronaviruses. About the research overall: After approximately 10 days of antigen culture, PBMC TCR beta CDR3s were sequenced. Negative control cultures got HIV-1 Nef peptides or no peptide.

Before the COVID-19 pandemic, during about 2010-2018, CD4+ T cells were taken from unexposed donors. The cells were cultured for 9 to 11 days before CD4+ T cells were isolated. This clone was seen only a few times. Its cognate antigen is unknown. Germline V gene lookup returns CDR1 SGHTA and CDR2 FQGNSA. V was pared by 1 base and J by 11 bases, with 23 bases between. CDR3 length: 16 residues. TCRdb keeps only in-frame clones here, not all; method: immunoSEQ multiplex PCR. The sample comprises 25,000 to 30,000 clones, 60% to 80% of which are singletons, and roughly 25% rests with the top ten. This TCR derives from a human donor in good health. This chain connects TRBV7-2 to TRBJ2-5, with D uncertain. The sequenced sample was CD4+ T cells from PBMCs, cultured in vitro. The CDR3 is CASSLGSSRGSWAQYF. The CDR3, as DNA: TGTGCCAGCAGCTTAGGGTCGAGCCGCGGATCGTGGGCTCAGTACTTC. Variable domain in full (rest from reference TRBV7-2 and TRBJ2-5): GAGVSQSPSNKVTEKGKDVELRCDPISGHTALYWYRQSLGQGLEFLIYFQGNSAPDKSGLPSDRFSAERTGGSVSTLTIQRTQQEDSAVYLCASSLGSSRGSWAQYFGPGTRLLVL.